The source of this TCR beta chain is a study of blood T cell dynamics during melanoma immunotherapy. As to this clone: What it binds is not known.

The CDR3 runs to 14 residues. The junction had 5 bases not matched to a gene; V was cut back by 7 bases and J by 3 bases. Germline CDR1 and CDR2: ENHRY and SYGVKD. Stated time point: week 3, after first cycle of checkpoint inhibitor. Prior systemic cancer therapy, immunosuppressant use and other active malignancies excluded patients. Each bulk PBMC sample had approximately 400 ng DNA loaded. Libraries were prepared by immunoSEQ multiplex PCR; TCRdb keeps only in-frame clonotypes and omits some of them. The sample lists a few thousand clones, about nine tenths occurring once. Study-wide results and caveats: Clones driving repertoire changes may be melanoma-specific or general immune activation.

The sequence was collected from a human donor with melanoma. The rearrangement uses TRBV10-3 and TRBJ1-1, with TRBD1 identical over 10 bases. The starting material was blood, obtained from a patient treated with checkpoint blockade. CDR3 loop: CAITPDRGDTEAFF. The CDR3 DNA follows: TGTGCCATCACTCCGGACAGGGGGGACACTGAAGCTTTCTTT.